This is a list of T cell receptor beta chains from one sample in a study of cytomegalovirus exposure and HLA in healthy donors. Method: immunoSEQ multiplex PCR; TCRdb's copy keeps in-frame clones and lacks some. The sample has 130,000 or so clones, over 8% seen once. Sequencing used PBMCs. These receptors originate from a man aged 40-55 years in good health and CMV-seronegative. Each CDR3 is given without its conserved first and last residue.

J gene: TRBJ2-1
V gene: TRBV4-3
CDR3 protein: ASSQAGGGPYNEQF

J gene: TRBJ2-1
V gene: TRBV7-4
CDR3 protein: ASRNRRNYNEQF

J gene: TRBJ1-1
V gene: TRBV5-8
CDR3 protein: ASSFYRGDTEAF

J gene: TRBJ1-1
V gene: TRBV18
CDR3 protein: ASSLTAEAF

J gene: TRBJ2-5
V gene: TRBV13
CDR3 protein: ASSPRDRQETQY

J gene: TRBJ2-5
V gene: TRBV10-3
CDR3 protein: AISVGEEETQY

J gene: TRBJ2-3
V gene: TRBV7-2
CDR3 protein: ASSLLAISTDTQY

J gene: TRBJ2-1
V gene: TRBV28
CDR3 protein: ASSLQGASYEQF

J gene: TRBJ2-7
V gene: TRBV5-1
CDR3 protein: ASSLLNSLSYEQY

J gene: TRBJ1-1
V gene: TRBV7-3
CDR3 protein: ASSQTGNTEAF

J gene: TRBJ2-5
V gene: TRBV19
CDR3 protein: ASSISWGEETQY

J gene: TRBJ1-2
V gene: TRBV2
CDR3 protein: ASSGEGGNYGYT

J gene: TRBJ1-1
V gene: TRBV5-6
CDR3 protein: ASSYVQNTEAF

J gene: TRBJ1-1
V gene: TRBV5-4
CDR3 protein: ASSLDSLYTEAF

J gene: TRBJ2-5
V gene: TRBV10-3
CDR3 protein: AISGDNFQETQY

J gene: TRBJ1-2
V gene: TRBV13
CDR3 protein: ASSLILTDSSYT

J gene: TRBJ2-1
V gene: TRBV5-1
CDR3 protein: ASSLGDRDNEQF

J gene: TRBJ1-5
V gene: TRBV19
CDR3 protein: ASSQGLYSNQPQH

J gene: TRBJ2-1
V gene: TRBV7-9
CDR3 protein: ASSLDAGLGYEQF

J gene: TRBJ2-1
V gene: TRBV7-7
CDR3 protein: ASSLLGEASEQF

J gene: TRBJ1-1
V gene: TRBV5-1
CDR3 protein: ASSLGQGGAEAF

J gene: TRBJ1-4
V gene: TRBV7-9
CDR3 protein: ASSLTGTGLTNEKLF

J gene: TRBJ2-2
V gene: TRBV7-9
CDR3 protein: ASSLGRGSGELF

J gene: TRBJ2-5
V gene: TRBV7-9
CDR3 protein: ASSFSGFRYQETQY

J gene: TRBJ2-1
V gene: TRBV27
CDR3 protein: ASRLNSNEQF

J gene: TRBJ2-3
V gene: TRBV6-4
CDR3 protein: ASSSRGESDTQY

J gene: TRBJ2-5
V gene: TRBV11-2
CDR3 protein: ASSLTAHTQETQY

J gene: TRBJ1-1
V gene: TRBV6-1
CDR3 protein: ASSAARADTEAF

J gene: TRBJ2-3
V gene: TRBV9
CDR3 protein: ASSGTSTDTQY

J gene: TRBJ2-1
V gene: TRBV30
CDR3 protein: AWYRDRTSYNEQF